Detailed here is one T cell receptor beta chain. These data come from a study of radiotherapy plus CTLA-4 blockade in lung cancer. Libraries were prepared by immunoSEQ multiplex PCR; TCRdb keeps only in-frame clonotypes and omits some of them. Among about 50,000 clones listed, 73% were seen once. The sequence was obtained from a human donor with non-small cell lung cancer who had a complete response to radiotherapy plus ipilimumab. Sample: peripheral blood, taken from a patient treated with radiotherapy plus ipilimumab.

This CDR3 is CASSLWTLQETQYF. In DNA, the CDR3 is TGTGCCAGCAGCTTATGGACTTTACAAGAGACCCAGTACTTC. The chain joins TRBV7-9 to TRBJ2-5; the D gene is possibly TRBD2 (5 bases). Germline V gene data show CDR1 as SEHNR and CDR2 as FQNEAQ (reference sequence). The CDR3 is 14 residues long. The germline V and J ends were trimmed by 2 bases and 2 bases, with 9 bases remaining between them.